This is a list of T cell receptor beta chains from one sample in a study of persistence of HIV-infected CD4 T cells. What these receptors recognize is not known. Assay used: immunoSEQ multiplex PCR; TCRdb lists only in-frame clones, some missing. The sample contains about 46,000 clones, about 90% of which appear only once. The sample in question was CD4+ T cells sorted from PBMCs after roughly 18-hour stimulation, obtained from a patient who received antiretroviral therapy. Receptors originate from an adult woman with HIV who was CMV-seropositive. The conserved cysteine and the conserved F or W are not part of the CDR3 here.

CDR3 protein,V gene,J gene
ASCRGGANTDTQY,TRBV6-2/TRBV6-3,TRBJ2-3
ASSDPPGGNQPQH,TRBV28,TRBJ1-5
ASSLPGNYGYT,TRBV5-1,TRBJ1-2
ASSLLPDREDYGYT,TRBV6-6,TRBJ1-2
ASSPNRDRIAKNIQY,TRBV6-6,TRBJ2-4
ASSEMTVIGNQPQH,TRBV2,TRBJ1-5
ASSRGDRGQETQY,TRBV28,TRBJ2-5
ASSPKTGRAEKLF,TRBV7-3,TRBJ1-4
AIGQGAPNYGYT,TRBV10-3,TRBJ1-2
ASSQGGGGVYEQF,TRBV3-1/TRBV3-2,TRBJ2-1
ATSSGGTNEKLF,TRBV15,TRBJ1-4
ATSRGGQGSRKNTEAF,TRBV15,TRBJ1-1
ASSLGEARQETQY,TRBV7-7,TRBJ2-5
ASSYILNYGYT,TRBV6-6,TRBJ1-2
ASSPPMQGQETQY,TRBV18,TRBJ2-5
ASSLAGSPNTGELF,TRBV7-8,TRBJ2-2
ASSQVGRGQETQY,TRBV3-1/TRBV3-2,TRBJ2-5
ASSERNYGYT,TRBV2,TRBJ1-2
ASSISGGLQETQY,TRBV9,TRBJ2-5
ASRAGTMNTGELF,TRBV6-5,TRBJ2-2
ASSFSGGTDTQY,TRBV7-3,TRBJ2-3
ASRPFGRGGYT,TRBV6-5,TRBJ1-2
ARNRSPNSPLH,TRBV2,TRBJ1-6
ASSPGLANEQY,TRBV3-1/TRBV3-2,TRBJ2-7
AITGGQGGFYEQY,TRBV10-3,TRBJ2-7
ASSLGQSRYNEQF,TRBV5-1,TRBJ2-1
SVEGRQGSTDTQY,TRBV29-1,TRBJ2-3
ASSLSGRGTAF,TRBV27,TRBJ1-1
ASSTGQSTNEKLF,TRBV6-2/TRBV6-3,TRBJ1-4
ASGPGTGPSYEQY,TRBV27,TRBJ2-7
AISERAGSNYGYT,TRBV10-3,TRBJ1-2
ASSLQDNTEAF,TRBV5-1,TRBJ1-1
ASSRDEVSSGANVLT,TRBV7-3,TRBJ2-6